Following are 23 T cell receptor beta chains from one sample sequenced in a study of T cell repertoires in cytomegalovirus infection. MiXCR, applied by TCRdb to the reads, yields one record per CDR3 protein. Here the sample spans over 250,000 distinct CDR3 sequences, 25% being singletons. Specimen: PBMCs. All receptors come from a human donor in good health (CMV status not recorded). Some clones in this sample may be carry-over from other donors' samples.

The chain is built from TRBV5-6 and TRBJ2-5, with D unclear. This CDR3 contains 11 residues. The germline CDR1 and CDR2 sequences are SGHDT and YYEEEE. V lost 4 bases and J 5 bases, leaving 6 bases between the germline ends. The CDR3 spells CASSTMETQYF. In DNA, the CDR3 is TGTGCCAGCAGCACGATGGAGACCCAGTACTTC.

This clonotype was observed at least ten times. V is TRBV18 and J is TRBJ2-3; no reliable D call. The CDR3 is 10 amino acids. The germline V and J ends were trimmed by 8 bases and 5 bases, with 5 bases remaining between them. In germline, CDR1 is KGHSH, CDR2 LQKENI. The CDR3 bases are TGTGCCAGCAGTCAAGATACGCAGTATTTT. This encodes CASSQDTQYF.

In its sample, this clonotype was seen a few times. The chain couples TRBV7-2 to TRBJ2-5; 7 positions match TRBD2. Per the germline V gene, CDR1 is SGHTA and CDR2 is FQGNSA. The V segment lost 1 base and the J segment 5 bases; nucleotides outside the gene matches: 4. This CDR3 is built from 14 residues. The CDR3 DNA sequence: TGTGCCAGCAGCTTAGTTAGCGGGTTGGAGACCCAGTACTTC. Residues: CASSLVSGLETQYF.

This clonotype was picked up a small number of times. The J gene is TRBJ1-1, the V gene TRBV29-1; 7 bases are a match to TRBD1. V dropped 5 bases and J dropped 4; count of bases not matched to a gene: 10. Germline V lookup: CDR1 SQVTM, CDR2 ANQGSEA. The CDR3 sequence is 14 residues long. In DNA form, the CDR3 reads TGCAGCGTTAAAACGACAGGGAAGGGCACTGAAGCTTTCTTT. Translated: CSVKTTGKGTEAFF. The full variable domain, with the rest looked up from reference TRBV29-1 and TRBJ1-1, is SAVISQKPSRDICQRGTSLTIQCQVDSQVTMMFWYRQQPGQSLTLIATANQGSEATYESGFVIDKFPISRPNLTFSTLTVSNMSPEDSSIYLCSVKTTGKGTEAFFGQGTRLTVV.

This clonotype showed up just a few times. The chain recombines TRBV6-2 or TRBV6-3 with TRBJ2-7, with 11 bases matching TRBD2. V trimming: 5 bases; J trimming: 7 bases; junction bases outside the gene matches: 7. The CDR3 consists of 14 residues. Germline CDR1 MNHEY, CDR2 SVGEGT. CDR3 coding DNA: TGTGCCAGCAGTCTTAGCGGGAGGGCCAATGAGCAGTACGTC. This encodes CASSLSGRANEQYV.

This clonotype was observed a few times. The chain is built from TRBV7-4 and TRBJ1-5; D might be TRBD1 (5 bases). Between the trimmed V and J ends, which lost 5 bases and 2 bases, there was a span of 13 bases. Per the germline V gene, CDR1 is SGHVT and CDR2 is SQSDAQ. This CDR3 has 15 residues. The CDR3 nucleotides read TGTGCCAGCAGCCCCGGGACTTCCCGCAATCAGCCCCAGCATTTT. It encodes CASSPGTSRNQPQHF.

This chain joins TRBV3-1 and TRBJ2-6, with unresolved D. The germline CDR1 and CDR2 sequences are LGHDT and YNNKEL (reference sequence). Trimming left V 8 bases short and J 0 bases short, with 5 bases between. CDR3 length: 13 amino acids. The CDR3 protein is CASVRSGANVLTF. The DNA of the CDR3 is TGTGCCAGCGTACGCTCTGGGGCCAACGTCCTGACTTTC.

CDR3 nucleotide sequence: TGTGCCAGCGAGGGGCGTAACTATGGCTACACCTTC. Its translation is CASEGRNYGYTF. The gene calls are TRBV28 and TRBJ1-2; tentative D call: TRBD1 (5 bases). CDR1 MDHEN and CDR2 SYDVKM come from the germline V gene. The CDR3 extends over 12 amino acids. V lost 8 bases and J 1 base, leaving 8 bases between the germline ends.

CDR3 loop: CSVSTGGGETQYF. CDR3 nucleotide sequence: TGCAGCGTATCGACAGGAGGGGGAGAGACCCAGTACTTC. V and J are TRBV29-1 and TRBJ2-5; tentatively, D is TRBD1 or TRBD2 (6 bases each). The germline V gene has CDR1 SQVTM and CDR2 ANQGSEA. The V gene lost 6 bases and the J gene lost 4 bases, with 15 bases spanning the gap. This CDR3 spans 13 amino acids.

The table lists this clonotype with a few counts. The rearrangement joins TRBV11-2 to TRBJ1-5, with 7 bases that match TRBD1. Trimming took 5 bases from V and 4 from J; bases not matched to a gene: 14. The CDR3 covers 17 residues. Germline V lookup: CDR1 SGHAT, CDR2 FQNNGV. The CDR3 here is CASSLYRAGGRNQPQHF. The CDR3 DNA is TGTGCCAGCAGCCTTTACCGAGCAGGGGGAAGAAATCAGCCCCAGCATTTT.

V usage is TRBV9 and J usage is TRBJ2-1; 10 bases line up with TRBD2. The ends lost 2 bases at V and 4 bases at J; junction bases unmatched: 6. CDR1 and CDR2 (germline): SGDLS, YYNGEE. The CDR3 length is 16 residues. As DNA, the CDR3 is TGTGCCAGCAGCGTTTTTAGCGGGAGGTCGTACAATGAGCAGTTCTTC. Protein: CASSVFSGRSYNEQFF.

This clonotype occurred many times. The rearrangement uses TRBV7-2 and TRBJ2-1; the match to TRBD2 covers 7 bases. Germline values: CDR1 SGHTA, CDR2 FQGNSA. The ends lost 1 base at V and 5 bases at J; junction bases unmatched: 5. The CDR3 consists of 15 residues. The DNA of the CDR3 is TGTGCCAGCAGCTTAGGGCTAGCGGATAACAATGAGCAGTTCTTC. It yields the protein CASSLGLADNNEQFF.

The rearrangement joins TRBV5-1 to TRBJ2-3, with 10 bases that match TRBD1. The V segment lost 4 bases and the J segment 3 bases; nucleotides outside the gene matches: 8. The CDR3 consists of 16 residues. Per the germline V gene, CDR1 is SGHRS and CDR2 is YFSETQ. CDR3 residues: CASSQTSGQGTDTQYF. The CDR3 region has the DNA TGCGCCAGCAGCCAAACCTCGGGACAGGGGACAGATACGCAGTATTTT.

There are a few counts of this clonotype. The gene calls are TRBV9 and TRBJ2-5; TRBD1 is a possible D gene (5 bases). The V end lost 3 bases, the J end lost 2 bases, and 8 bases lay between the germline ends. The CDR3 is 13 residues long. Per germline, CDR1 SGDLS and CDR2 YYNGEE. CDR3 sequence: CASSAGMQETQYF. The CDR3 nucleotides are TGTGCCAGCAGCGCAGGGATGCAAGAGACCCAGTACTTC.

This clonotype was observed a handful of times. The chain carries TRBV11-2 and TRBJ2-1; a possible D gene is TRBD2 (6 bases). Germline lookup yields CDR1 SGHAT and CDR2 FQNNGV. CDR3 size: 18 residues. Trimming removed 3 bases from V and 0 bases from J, with 18 bases in between. The CDR3 DNA reads as TGTGCCAGCAGCTTCAGACCGGGAGAACCCAGCTCCTACAATGAGCAGTTCTTC. This gives the protein CASSFRPGEPSSYNEQFF. The variable domain in full, completed from reference TRBV11-2 and TRBJ2-1, reads EAGVAQSPRYKIIEKRQSVAFWCNPISGHATLYWYQQILGQGPKLLIQFQNNGVVDDSQLPKDRFSAERLKGVDSTLKIQPAKLEDSAVYLCASSFRPGEPSSYNEQFFGPGTRLTVL.

The rearrangement joins TRBV28 to TRBJ2-1, with 13 positions matching TRBD2. Germline lookup yields CDR1 MDHEN and CDR2 SYDVKM. Trimming removed 6 bases from V and 9 bases from J; junction bases left unmatched: 14. CDR3 length: 17 amino acids. The CDR3 region has the DNA TGTGCCAGCAGCTATAACGTGGGACTAGCGGGGCGGGGTGAGCAGTTCTTC. It specifies CASSYNVGLAGRGEQFF.

This clonotype was counted at least ten times. The chain combines TRBV28 with TRBJ1-5; tentatively, D is TRBD1 (5 bases). The CDR3 extends over 18 amino acids. V lost 3 bases and J 0 bases, leaving 18 bases between the germline ends. The germline CDR1 and CDR2 sequences are MDHEN and SYDVKM. CDR3 sequence: CASSLYRRFTYSNQPQHF. The CDR3 coding sequence is TGTGCCAGCAGTTTGTACAGGAGATTTACTTATAGCAATCAGCCCCAGCATTTT.

The chain employs TRBV11-1 and TRBJ2-5, with no clear D. The CDR3 covers 12 residues. Per germline, CDR1 SGHAT and CDR2 FQDESV (reference sequence). V lost 5 bases and J lost 3, with 7 bases in between. The CDR3 DNA reads TGTGCCAGCAGCGTAGGCGAAGAGACCCAGTACTTC. Encoded protein: CASSVGEETQYF.

This clonotype was counted a few times. V is TRBV10-3 and J is TRBJ2-2, with TRBD1 matching 7 bases. The CDR3 loop spans 17 amino acids. J gave up 2 bases and V 4 bases, and 10 bases lay outside the gene matches. Germline CDR1 ENHRY, CDR2 SYGVKD. CDR3 DNA sequence: TGTGCCATCAGTGCCAGAGGGGGCAGGCTTAACACCGGGGAGCTGTTTTTT. Its translation is CAISARGGRLNTGELFF.

The chain recombines TRBV19 with TRBJ1-1, with D maybe TRBD1 (6 bases). Trimming took 9 bases from V and 5 from J, leaving 10 bases between them. The germline V gene encodes CDR1 LNHDA and CDR2 SQIVND (reference sequence). The CDR3 has 11 amino acids. DNA of the CDR3: TGTGCCAGCTGGACAGTGACTGAAGCTTTCTTT. It encodes CASWTVTEAFF.

The rearrangement joins TRBV29-1 to TRBJ1-1; D call uncertain. The ends were cut back, 3 bases at V and 5 bases at J, with 13 bases in the middle. The CDR3 has 13 amino acids. Looked up from germline, CDR1 is SQVTM and CDR2 is ANQGSEA. Here the CDR3 DNA reads TGCAGCGTTGAGCTGGGGAGGGATACTGAAGCTTTCTTT. It specifies CSVELGRDTEAFF.

The chain is built from TRBV7-6 and TRBJ2-2, with no clear D. Germline-derived CDR1 and CDR2 are SGHVS and FNYEAQ. This CDR3 region has 13 residues. The V and J ends lost 5 bases and 6 bases respectively, with 10 bases between them. CDR3 amino acids: CASSTPRPGELFF. The CDR3 bases are TGTGCCAGCAGCACTCCGAGGCCCGGGGAGCTGTTTTTT.

The rearrangement uses TRBV20-1 and TRBJ2-5, with 12 nucleotides matching TRBD2. V shed 3 bases and J 5 bases; nucleotides not matched to a gene: 10. The CDR3 is 16 amino acids. The germline gives CDR1 DFQATT, CDR2 SNEGSKA (reference sequence). The CDR3 nucleotides read TGCAGTGCTAGGACCCTAGCGGGAGGGCCTTTGGAGACCCAGTACTTC. This encodes CSARTLAGGPLETQYF.